This T cell receptor (beta chain) was retrieved from a study of blood T cells in healthy people across ages. Of note for this clonotype: Its antigen is not identified.

V was cut by 5 bases and J by 8 bases, with 25 bases left in between. This CDR3 is built from 17 residues. Findings and limits, study-wide: Underestimates were what the diversity estimates from one million T cells were considered to be.

It was with a sample-barcoded 5' primer and a J-beta primer mix that a second PCR of about 7 to 12 cycles was run. A tag from a template-switch adaptor with 12 random nucleotides marked each cDNA molecule. TCRdb re-called the 5' RACE reads through MiXCR, storing one row per CDR3 protein. The sample carries hundreds of thousands of distinct CDR3 sequences, about 59% recorded once. The sequence came from a young man in good health. Material: blood. The chain carries TRBV12-3 or TRBV12-4 and TRBJ1-3, with a tentative D call TRBD1 (6 bases). The CDR3 DNA is TGTGCCAGCAGTAAAATAGACAGGACCCCCAAAGGAGACACCATATATTTT. Residues: CASSKIDRTPKGDTIYF.